A single sample is the source of the 20 T cell receptor beta chains below, sequenced in a study of response to subunit inactivated influenza vaccine. In TCRdb, the RT-PCR reads were re-called with MiXCR into one record per CDR3 protein. The repertoire holds over 800,000 distinct CDR3 sequences, less than 25% seen once, with roughly 10% in the top ten. Source: PBMCs from blood, taken roughly 5 days after vaccination. The receptors shown here come from a man aged 50 to 59 who received an inactivated influenza vaccine.

This clonotype turned up a few times. V usage is TRBV12-3 or TRBV12-4 and J usage is TRBJ1-1; D call uncertain. The CDR3 extends over 14 amino acids. Trimming removed 7 bases at V and 0 bases at J, with 12 bases between. The CDR3 sequence: CASILRNMNTEAFF. CDR3 bases: TGTGCCAGCATCTTACGGAATATGAACACTGAAGCTTTCTTT.

The rearrangement links TRBV11-3 to TRBJ2-1; D possibly corresponds to TRBD2 (5 bases). CDR1 and CDR2 (germline): SGHNT, YENEEA. V shed 5 bases and J shed 1 base, with 18 bases lying between them. The CDR3 is 17 residues long. CDR3 sequence (DNA): TGTGCCAGCAGCCCGATTTTAGCTGGCGGGTCCTACAATGAGCAGTTCTTC. Its translation: CASSPILAGGSYNEQFF.

The chain has TRBV6-1 and TRBJ1-1, with TRBD1 matching 9 bases. Germline CDR1 and CDR2: MNHNS and SASEGT. J lost 5 bases, V lost 6 bases, and 10 bases had no gene match. This CDR3 comprises 15 residues. The CDR3 reads CASSRTGASRTEAFF. In DNA form, the CDR3 reads TGTGCCAGCAGCCGGACAGGGGCCTCGAGGACTGAAGCTTTCTTT.

This clonotype occurred a few times. Here the CDR3 reads CASSEATVNSPLHF. The CDR3 DNA follows: TGTGCCAGCAGTGAAGCGACGGTTAATTCACCCCTCCACTTT. The chain employs TRBV6-1 and TRBJ1-6; D is unresolved. Looked up from germline, CDR1 is MNHNS and CDR2 is SASEGT. V shed 0 bases and J shed 6 bases, with 6 bases lying between them. The CDR3 is made up of 14 amino acids.

This clonotype was recorded at least ten times. The chain employs TRBV12-3 or TRBV12-4 and TRBJ1-2, with 8 positions matching TRBD1. There are 15 residues in the CDR3. The junction had 9 bases not matched to a gene; V was cut back by 7 bases and J by 2 bases. CDR3 sequence: CASTIGQGLNYGYTF. CDR3 bases: TGTGCCAGCACCATCGGACAGGGACTAAACTATGGCTACACCTTC.

The chain employs TRBV6-1 and TRBJ2-2, with 7 positions matching TRBD2. V gave up 6 bases and J gave up 4 bases; unmatched junction bases: 8. Germline CDR1 MNHNS, CDR2 SASEGT. The CDR3 has 15 amino acids. CDR3 coding DNA: TGTGCCAGCAGGGCAAAGCGGGGAACCACCGGGGAGCTGTTTTTT. This gives the protein CASRAKRGTTGELFF.

The J gene is TRBJ2-7, the V gene TRBV7-2; 10 bases line up with TRBD2. Germline V gene sequence: CDR1 SGHTA, CDR2 FQGNSA. The V segment lost 5 bases and the J segment 5 bases; nucleotides outside the gene matches: 9. The CDR3 is 15 amino acids. CDR3 bases: TGTGCCAGCAGCAGGGGACTAGCGTCTCCCAACGAGCAGTACTTC. Translating gives CASSRGLASPNEQYF.

This clonotype was counted a few times. V usage is TRBV4-3 and J usage is TRBJ1-1, with D possibly TRBD1 on 6 matching bases. V gave up 0 bases and J gave up 0 bases, with 20 bases separating them. Per the germline V gene, CDR1 is LGHNA and CDR2 is YSLEER. The CDR3 runs to 19 residues. CDR3 sequence: CASSQDYFRGEGMNTEAFF. The CDR3 DNA reads as TGCGCCAGCAGCCAAGATTATTTCAGGGGCGAGGGGATGAACACTGAAGCTTTCTTT.

The gene calls are TRBV29-1 and TRBJ1-3; tentatively, D is TRBD1 (6 bases). Per germline, CDR1 SQVTM and CDR2 ANQGSEA. The CDR3 contains 14 residues. Trimming removed 7 bases from V and 3 bases from J, with 16 bases in between. CDR3: CSASGGGVGNTIYF. The DNA for the CDR3 is TGCAGCGCGTCTGGGGGGGGCGTTGGAAACACCATATATTTT. Together with reference TRBV29-1 and TRBJ1-3, the CDR3 gives the full variable domain: SAVISQKPSRDICQRGTSLTIQCQVDSQVTMMFWYRQQPGQSLTLIATANQGSEATYESGFVIDKFPISRPNLTFSTLTVSNMSPEDSSIYLCSASGGGVGNTIYFGEGSWLTVV.

This clonotype showed up just a few times. The chain is built from TRBV2 and TRBJ2-5, with 7 bases aligning to TRBD2. CDR1 and CDR2 (germline): SNHLY, FYNNEI. V shed 5 bases, J shed 5 bases, and the junction held 14 bases outside the gene matches. This CDR3 has 16 residues. This CDR3 reads CASSNRGGGFGETQYF. For the CDR3, the DNA is TGTGCCAGCAGTAATCGGGGCGGGGGTTTCGGGGAGACCCAGTACTTC.

This rearrangement joins TRBV6-5 to TRBJ2-7; D is unresolved. Trimming took off 2 bases at V and 1 base at J, with 15 bases between the two ends. This CDR3 region has 16 residues. Per germline, CDR1 MNHEY and CDR2 SVGAGI. The CDR3 spells CASSYSVGFVSYEQYF. As DNA, the CDR3 is TGTGCCAGCAGTTACAGCGTCGGGTTTGTTTCCTACGAGCAGTACTTC.

This clonotype was seen at least ten times. The chain is built from TRBV12-3 or TRBV12-4 and TRBJ2-3; D is possibly TRBD1 (6 bases). V was shortened by 4 bases and J by 5 bases, with 10 bases between the two germline ends. This CDR3 has 13 amino acids. CDR3 sequence (DNA): TGTGCCAGCAGTTCAGGGGCCCGAGATACGCAGTATTTT. Its protein product is CASSSGARDTQYF.

The V gene is TRBV6-5, the J gene TRBJ2-5, with a possible D match to TRBD1 (6 bases). Deletions cut 0 bases from V and 7 bases from J, with 18 bases between. From germline, CDR1 is MNHEY and CDR2 SVGAGI. The CDR3 totals 16 residues. The CDR3 DNA reads as TGTGCCAGCAGTTACTCGAGGGACATTGATCTTGGGACCCAGTACTTC. It specifies CASSYSRDIDLGTQYF.

The table lists this clonotype with a few counts. CDR3 bases: TGTGCCAGCAGATTACAGGGGGTAACATCCGAGCAGTACTTC. Translating it yields CASRLQGVTSEQYF. The V and J genes are TRBV6-5 and TRBJ2-7; 8 bases agree with TRBD1. V shed 6 bases, J shed 6 bases, and the junction held 10 bases outside the gene matches. The CDR3 contains 14 residues. Looked up from germline, CDR1 is MNHEY and CDR2 is SVGAGI.

This clonotype has a count of ten or more. The genes are TRBV5-5 and TRBJ1-1; TRBD1 might be the D (5 bases). The germline V gene encodes CDR1 SGHKS and CDR2 YYEKEE (reference sequence). Trimming stripped 0 bases from V and 3 bases from J, with 12 bases between. This CDR3 has 15 residues. In nucleotides, the CDR3 is TGTGCCAGCAGCTTGGATTGGGGGAAGGACACTGAAGCTTTCTTT. Translating gives CASSLDWGKDTEAFF.

The chain uses TRBV28 and TRBJ1-1; D ambiguous. V was trimmed by 2 bases and J by 0 bases, leaving 7 bases between them. The CDR3 extends over 14 amino acids. Germline V gives CDR1 MDHEN, CDR2 SYDVKM. The DNA for the CDR3 is TGTGCCAGCAGTTTAGGACTTATGAACACTGAAGCTTTCTTT. Protein: CASSLGLMNTEAFF.

At least ten counts were recorded for this clonotype. The CDR3 sequence: CASSRDRGSYEQYF. In nucleotides, the CDR3 is TGTGCCAGCAGCCGGGACCGAGGCTCCTACGAGCAGTACTTC. The rearrangement uses TRBV2 and TRBJ2-7; D assignment may be TRBD1 or TRBD2 (5 bases each). The V end was cut by 6 bases, the J end by 0 bases, with 12 bases between. CDR3 length: 14 amino acids. Germline V gives CDR1 SNHLY, CDR2 FYNNEI.

The chain combines TRBV29-1 with TRBJ2-1; D could derive from TRBD1 or TRBD2 (5 bases each). CDR1 is SQVTM and CDR2 is ANQGSEA in the germline V gene. CDR3 size: 12 residues. The V gene lost 7 bases and the J gene lost 8 bases, with 15 bases spanning the gap. The CDR3 nucleotides read TGCAGCGCCCTGGTGAGGGGCGATGAGCAGTTCTTC. Translating it yields CSALVRGDEQFF.

This chain connects TRBV20-1 to TRBJ2-5; 7 nucleotides line up with TRBD2. Losses at the gene ends were 5 bases for V and 6 bases for J; bases not matched to a gene: 12. Per germline, CDR1 DFQATT and CDR2 SNEGSKA (reference sequence). The CDR3 totals 14 residues. The DNA for the CDR3 is TGCAGTGCTTCCACGGAGGGAGGGTTAAAGACCCAGTACTTC. Translating it yields CSASTEGGLKTQYF.

The rearrangement uses TRBV5-1 and TRBJ2-2; TRBD1 is a possible D gene (6 bases). The germline V gene has CDR1 SGHRS and CDR2 YFSETQ. Trimming cost V 4 bases and J 1 base, with 11 bases left between them. CDR3 size: 15 residues. CDR3 sequence reads: CASSGTDRNTGELFF. Written as DNA, the CDR3 is TGCGCCAGCAGCGGGACGGACAGGAACACCGGGGAGCTGTTTTTT.